A selection of T cell receptor beta chains follows, all from one sample in a study of blood T cell repertoires in COVID-19. Here immunoSEQ multiplex PCR was the method, and the copy in TCRdb shows in-frame clones only, minus some. The top ten hold roughly 8.2% of the sample, which has about 110,000 clones, around 80% seen once. The sample comprised peripheral blood. Receptors were obtained from a woman over 75 with active or convalescent COVID-19. Both conserved end residues are part of each CDR3. The D gene is left open where the match is weak. For some rows the clone size is stated as once, few or many, or as a class when expanded; others skip it.

clone_size cdr3_length j_call d_call v_call cdr3_nt cdr3_aa
NA 15 TRBJ2-3 TRBD2 TRBV6-5 TGTGCCAGCATCGATAGCGGGGATTACACAGATACGCAGTATTTT CASIDSGDYTDTQYF
NA 15 TRBJ2-1 NA TRBV15 TGTGCCACCAGCAGAGAGTCATTGACTTCCGAGGAGCAGTTCTTC CATSRESLTSEEQFF
NA 11 TRBJ1-2 NA TRBV28 TGTGCCAGCAGTCTTACTTATGGCTACACCTTC CASSLTYGYTF
NA 13 TRBJ1-1 NA TRBV25-1 TGTGCCAGCAGTGAATGGGACTCCGAGTCAGCTTTCTTT CASSEWDSESAFF
NA 15 TRBJ1-2 TRBD1 TRBV27 TGTGCCAGCAGGGACAGGGGGCGAGCTAACTATGGCTACACCTTC CASRDRGRANYGYTF
NA 16 TRBJ2-7 TRBD1 TRBV3-1/TRBV3-2 TGTGCCAGCAGCCCCGTGGACAGGGCCTCCTCCTACGAGCAGTACTTC CASSPVDRASSYEQYF
once 15 TRBJ2-1 NA TRBV5-1 TGCGCCAGCAGCTCAGGATCTATCCGGTACAATGAGCAGTTCTTC CASSSGSIRYNEQFF
NA 14 TRBJ1-6 NA TRBV7-9 TGTGCCAGCAGCTTAGCCGGGGGGAATTCACCCCTCCACTTT CASSLAGGNSPLHF
NA 15 TRBJ2-7 TRBD2 TRBV7-2 TGTGCCAGCAGGAAAGAGAGCGGGACGTTTTACGAGCAGTACTTC CASRKESGTFYEQYF
NA 16 TRBJ2-2 TRBD1 TRBV7-3 TGTGCCAGCAGCATCCCTCGGACAGGGGGGACCGGGGAGCTGCTTTTT CASSIPRTGGTGELLF
NA 14 TRBJ1-2 TRBD1 TRBV7-2 TGTGCCAGCAGCTTACTAGGACAGGACTATGGCTACACCTTC CASSLLGQDYGYTF
NA 16 TRBJ2-7 TRBD2 TRBV4-1 TGCGCCAGCAGTCCCGGGACTAGCGGGACCTACTACGAGCAGTACTTC CASSPGTSGTYYEQYF
NA 15 TRBJ2-1 NA TRBV2 TGTGCCAGCAGTGAGGGCAGGGGCCGGGTAAATGAGCAGTTCTTC CASSEGRGRVNEQFF
few 15 TRBJ2-2 NA TRBV7-9 TGTGCCAGCAGCCGGCGACTAGGAGAAGCCGGGGAGCTGTTTTTT CASSRRLGEAGELFF
NA 13 TRBJ2-7 TRBD2 TRBV6-5 TGTGCCAGCTTGTCGGCGGGAGGATACGAGCAGTACTTC CASLSAGGYEQYF
NA 15 TRBJ2-1 TRBD1 TRBV11-3 TGTGCCAGCAGCTTTCTGGACAGGGGGCCTAATGAGCAGTTCTTC CASSFLDRGPNEQFF
NA 15 TRBJ2-3 TRBD1 TRBV19 TGTGCCAGTAACCCACAGGGGGCCTTCACAGATACGCAGTATTTT CASNPQGAFTDTQYF
NA 13 TRBJ1-2 NA TRBV10-3 TGTGCCATCACTCTGGGTACAGGGACCGGCTACACCTTC CAITLGTGTGYTF
NA 12 TRBJ2-3 NA TRBV15 TGTGCCACCAGGTCTAGCACAGATACGCAGTATTTT CATRSSTDTQYF
NA 13 TRBJ2-5 NA TRBV7-9 TGTGCCAGCAGCTCTAGTGGGGCCGAGACCCAGTACTTC CASSSSGAETQYF
NA 14 TRBJ1-2 NA TRBV6-5 TGTGCCGGAGGAAAACAGGGTCTCCTCTATGGCTACACCTTC CAGGKQGLLYGYTF
NA 15 TRBJ2-5 TRBD2 TRBV19 TGTGCCAGTAGTATAGGAACTAGCGGGAGGGAGACCCAGTACTTC CASSIGTSGRETQYF
NA 15 TRBJ2-3 TRBD1 TRBV24-1 TGTGCCACCAGGGACAGGGGGCTTGTATCAGATACGCAGTATTTT CATRDRGLVSDTQYF
NA 15 TRBJ2-4 NA TRBV19 TGTGCCAGTAGTGGTCCAGGGGTTGGTGGAAACATTCAGTACTTC CASSGPGVGGNIQYF
NA 15 TRBJ1-4 NA TRBV6-5 TGTGCCAGCAGTCCGCAGGGTCCCCATAATGAAAAACTGTTTTTT CASSPQGPHNEKLFF